These 29 T cell receptor beta chains came from one sample sequenced in a study of shared clonotypes between healthy human individuals. Only in-frame clones appear in the TCRdb table, and some are missing; sequencing was by immunoSEQ multiplex PCR. The data hold fewer than 3 million clones, with roughly 90% observed a single time. The sequenced sample was naive CD4+ T cells from PBMCs. Regarding subset: CD45RA+ positively selected. The receptors derive from a man between 18 and 35 years old in good health. Some clones in this sample may be carry-over from other donors' samples.

The chain joins TRBV6-6 to TRBJ1-2, with D possibly being TRBD1 (5 bases). V was trimmed by 0 bases and J by 3 bases, leaving 14 bases between them. The germline V gene has CDR1 MNHNY and CDR2 SVGAGI (reference sequence). The CDR3 runs to 16 residues. Written as DNA, the CDR3 is TGTGCCAGCAGTTACTCGCGGGACTCTTGGGACTATGGCTACACCTTC. It encodes CASSYSRDSWDYGYTF.

This clone was counted once. Other DNA sequences of this sample code for an identical CDR3. CDR3 residues: CASSLSNRGGSYNEQFF. The CDR3 nucleotides read TGTGCCAGCAGTTTATCAAACAGGGGTGGATCCTACAATGAGCAGTTCTTC. The chain recombines TRBV27 with TRBJ2-1, with TRBD1 matching over 7 bases. The CDR3 is 17 amino acids. J gave up 1 base and V 0 bases, and 6 bases lay outside the gene matches. In germline, CDR1 is MNHEY, CDR2 SMNVEV (reference sequence).

Worth noting for this clone: Other nucleotide sequences from this sample produce the same CDR3. The chain is built from TRBV7-8 and TRBJ1-1; no definite D call. V shed 1 base and J shed 2 bases, with 8 bases lying between them. CDR3 length: 14 amino acids. The germline gives CDR1 SGHVS, CDR2 FQNEAQ. CDR3 sequence: CASSLVGGNTEAFF. CDR3 in DNA: TGTGCCAGCAGCTTAGTAGGAGGCAACACTGAAGCTTTCTTT.

The rearrangement uses TRBV7-7 and TRBJ2-5, with 8 bases fitting TRBD1. The germline V gene has CDR1 SSHAT and CDR2 FNYEAQ (reference sequence). This CDR3 comprises 15 residues. Germline trimming cut 5 bases from V and 7 bases from J; bases unmatched to any gene: 12. The CDR3 DNA sequence: TGTGCCAGCAGCGAACAGGGGGTGGAATTGGGGACCCAGTACTTC. Its protein product is CASSEQGVELGTQYF.

The chain carries TRBV11-2 and TRBJ1-4; 8 bases match TRBD1. The J segment lost 3 bases and the V segment lost 6 bases, leaving 6 bases of the junction unmatched. Germline-derived CDR1 and CDR2 are SGHAT and FQNNGV. CDR3 length equals 15 residues. The CDR3: CASSSTGDPNEKLFF. For the CDR3, the DNA is TGTGCCAGCAGTTCGACAGGGGATCCTAATGAAAAACTGTTTTTT.

The V and J genes are TRBV25-1 and TRBJ1-3; D unresolved. This CDR3 region has 12 residues. V lost 5 bases and J 3 bases, leaving 5 bases between the germline ends. Germline CDR1 reads MGHDK; CDR2 reads SYGVNS. CDR3 bases: TGTGCCAGCAGTCCGTTTGGAAACACCATATATTTT. It yields the protein CASSPFGNTIYF.

The chain couples TRBV7-9 to TRBJ2-4; D gene ambiguous. The CDR3 covers 12 residues. CDR1 and CDR2 from the germline V gene are SEHNR and FQNEAQ (reference sequence). Trimming pared 1 base from V and 7 bases from J, leaving 5 bases between. CDR3 DNA: TGTGCCAGCAGCTTAGACCTGAACATTCAGTACTTC. Residues: CASSLDLNIQYF.

The chain joins TRBV28 to TRBJ1-2; D call uncertain. The CDR3 has 12 residues. Trimming shortened V by 4 bases and J by 3 bases, and 6 bases separated the two germline ends. The V gene's germline CDR1 is MDHEN and CDR2 SYDVKM. CDR3 amino acids: CASSSDYYGYTF. The CDR3 DNA is TGTGCCAGCAGTTCAGACTACTATGGCTACACCTTC.

The chain uses TRBV15 and TRBJ1-5; 8 positions match TRBD1. Trimming at V came to 1 base and at J to 7 bases, leaving 9 bases not matched to a gene. There are 16 residues in the CDR3. Germline V gene data show CDR1 as LNHNV and CDR2 as YYDKDF (reference sequence). The CDR3 is CATSRGGQGREQPQHF. DNA of the CDR3: TGTGCCACCAGCAGAGGTGGACAGGGACGAGAGCAGCCCCAGCATTTT.

This rearrangement joins TRBV5-1 to TRBJ2-3; D gene uncertain. The V gene's germline CDR1 is SGHRS and CDR2 YFSETQ. The CDR3 totals 14 residues. Trimming stripped 6 bases from V and 5 bases from J, with 16 bases between. This CDR3 is CASTRGEWGDTQYF. The DNA of the CDR3 is TGCGCCAGCACCCGCGGTGAATGGGGAGATACGCAGTATTTT.

This clone occurred once. The rearrangement links TRBV6-1 to TRBJ2-7; D perhaps matches TRBD2 (7 bases). The CDR3 has 15 residues. CDR1 MNHNS and CDR2 SASEGT come from the germline V gene. The V gene lost 2 bases and the J gene lost 6 bases, with 17 bases spanning the gap. The CDR3 sequence: CASSELWGGRTEQYF. DNA of the CDR3: TGTGCCAGCAGTGAATTGTGGGGGGGCAGAACCGAGCAGTACTTC.

The chain combines TRBV4-1 with TRBJ2-7, with D hard to call. The CDR3 loop spans 15 amino acids. V was shortened by 1 base and J by 0 bases, with 10 bases between the two germline ends. The germline V gene has CDR1 MGHRA and CDR2 YSYEKL. CDR3 nucleotide sequence: TGCGCCAGCAGCCAAGGCGCTGTCGGCTCCTACGAGCAGTACTTC. Its protein product is CASSQGAVGSYEQYF.

V is TRBV29-1 and J is TRBJ2-7, with no clear D. This CDR3 has 12 residues. Trimming pared 5 bases from V and 2 bases from J, leaving 10 bases between. Germline V gene lookup returns CDR1 SQVTM and CDR2 ANQGSEA. CDR3 loop: CSVSDAPYEQYF. CDR3 nucleotide sequence: TGCAGCGTTTCTGACGCCCCCTACGAGCAGTACTTC.

The rearrangement links TRBV29-1 to TRBJ1-2; 7 bases agree with TRBD1. The J segment lost 7 bases and the V segment lost 4 bases, leaving 9 bases of the junction unmatched. Germline values: CDR1 SQVTM, CDR2 ANQGSEA. The CDR3 is 13 amino acids. CDR3 amino acids: CSVAGDSQGGYTF. DNA of the CDR3: TGCAGCGTTGCCGGGGACAGCCAGGGTGGCTACACCTTC.

The J gene is TRBJ2-7, the V gene TRBV11-1; a possible D gene is TRBD1 (6 bases). Trimming pared 1 base from V and 1 base from J, leaving 8 bases between. Germline CDR1 is SGHAT and CDR2 is FQDESV (reference sequence). CDR3 size: 14 residues. The CDR3 DNA follows: TGTGCCAGCAGCTTAGGGGACATTTCCTACGAGCAGTACTTC. Residues: CASSLGDISYEQYF.

Comment on this clone: The sample contains more than one DNA sequence encoding this CDR3. The chain employs TRBV29-1 and TRBJ2-1; D may be TRBD1 (6 bases). Deletions cut 6 bases from V and 8 bases from J, with 8 bases between. The CDR3 spans 10 residues. Germline V gives CDR1 SQVTM, CDR2 ANQGSEA. CDR3 sequence reads: CSVGAHEQFF. Here the CDR3 DNA reads TGCAGCGTGGGGGCCCATGAGCAGTTCTTC.

The chain joins TRBV27 to TRBJ1-1, with D maybe TRBD1 (5 bases). This CDR3 is built from 14 residues. Germline CDR1 reads MNHEY; CDR2 reads SMNVEV (reference sequence). Trimming pared 7 bases from V and 5 bases from J, leaving 17 bases between. The CDR3 is CASTTRGAVTEAFF. Written as DNA, the CDR3 is TGTGCCAGCACCACCCGAGGGGCGGTGACTGAAGCTTTCTTT.

V usage is TRBV6-6 and J usage is TRBJ1-4; D gene ambiguous. The CDR3 is 15 amino acids. The germline V gene encodes CDR1 MNHNY and CDR2 SVGAGI (reference sequence). V lost 2 bases and J lost 3, with 10 bases in between. The CDR3, as DNA: TGTGCCAGCAGTTACACAACGCGGGCTAATGAAAAACTGTTTTTT. Translating gives CASSYTTRANEKLFF.

In nucleotides, the CDR3 is TGTGCCAGCAGTCCGAAAAATCAGCCCCAGCATTTT. This gives the protein CASSPKNQPQHF. The chain links TRBV28 to TRBJ1-5; D ambiguous. Germline CDR1 reads MDHEN; CDR2 reads SYDVKM. This CDR3 is built from 12 residues. V was clipped by 5 bases and J by 4 bases, with 6 bases between them.

The rearrangement links TRBV6-1 to TRBJ2-7; 7 bases are a match to TRBD1. J was trimmed by 12 bases and V by 5 bases; bases with no gene match: 13. The CDR3 extends over 13 amino acids. Germline V CDR1 and CDR2: MNHNS, SASEGT. CDR3 nucleotide sequence: TGTGCCAGCAGTCCCGGGACAGACGCCACGCGGTACTTC. Translation gives CASSPGTDATRYF.

The chain links TRBV28 to TRBJ1-5; weak D call: TRBD1 (5 bases). This CDR3 is 14 amino acids long. Germline CDR1 is MDHEN and CDR2 is SYDVKM. V gave up 7 bases and J gave up 7 bases, with 17 bases separating them. CDR3: CASTLVSRGQPQHF. CDR3 DNA: TGTGCCAGCACCCTTGTCTCTAGGGGACAGCCCCAGCATTTT. Filled out from reference TRBV28 and TRBJ1-5, the complete variable domain reads DVKVTQSSRYLVKRTGEKVFLECVQDMDHENMFWYRQDPGLGLRLIYFSYDVKMKEKGDIPEGYSVSREKKERFSLILESASTNQTSMYLCASTLVSRGQPQHFGDGTRLSIL.

The rearrangement joins TRBV30 to TRBJ2-7; 13 bases line up with TRBD2. V lost 4 bases to trimming and J lost 3 bases; unmatched junction nucleotides: 6. Germline V CDR1 and CDR2: GTSNPN, SVGIG (reference sequence). The CDR3 covers 15 residues. The CDR3 DNA is TGTGCCTGGATTCCTGGACTAGCGGGGGACTACGAGCAGTACTTC. It specifies CAWIPGLAGDYEQYF.

CDR3 DNA: TGCGCCAGCAGCCAAGGGATAGTGGCCGGGGGGGCCCATGAGCAGTTCTTC. Protein product: CASSQGIVAGGAHEQFF. This sequence joins TRBV4-1 and TRBJ2-1, with 8 bases lining up with TRBD2. The CDR3 length is 17 residues. V gave up 1 base and J gave up 8 bases; unmatched junction bases: 13. Germline-derived CDR1 and CDR2 are MGHRA and YSYEKL.

A remark on this clone: Other nucleotide sequences from this sample produce the same CDR3. The genes are TRBV5-1 and TRBJ2-5; D gene unclear. With 2 bases removed from V and 2 bases from J, the gap between germline ends came to 7 bases. The germline V gene encodes CDR1 SGHRS and CDR2 YFSETQ. CDR3 length equals 13 residues. The CDR3 here is CASSLIPQETQYF. The CDR3 DNA follows: TGCGCCAGCAGCTTAATACCACAAGAGACCCAGTACTTC.

Worth noting for this clone: Other DNA sequences in the same sample also yield this CDR3. The V call is TRBV5-1, the J call TRBJ1-1; 7 nucleotides align to TRBD1. Germline lookup yields CDR1 SGHRS and CDR2 YFSETQ. This CDR3 is built from 14 residues. After removal of 5 bases from V and 1 base from J, the junction contained 5 bases not matched to a gene. As DNA, the CDR3 is TGCGCCAGCAGTTACGGGACAGCGAACACTGAAGCTTTCTTT. Amino acids: CASSYGTANTEAFF.

This rearrangement joins TRBV18 to TRBJ1-1, with unresolved D. The CDR3 loop spans 15 amino acids. Germline values: CDR1 KGHSH, CDR2 LQKENI. V was shortened by 2 bases and J by 1 base, with 11 bases between the two germline ends. This CDR3 is CASSPRAASNTEAFF. The CDR3 nucleotides read TGTGCCAGCTCACCAAGGGCAGCTTCGAACACTGAAGCTTTCTTT.

Here the CDR3 DNA reads TGTGCCAGCGTGTCCGGGCCTCCTTTGGGAAACACCATATATTTT. This codes for CASVSGPPLGNTIYF. The chain couples TRBV6-1 to TRBJ1-3; no clear D gene. Germline CDR1 is MNHNS and CDR2 is SASEGT. The germline V and J ends were trimmed by 8 bases and 4 bases, with 18 bases remaining between them. CDR3 length: 15 residues.

This sequence joins TRBV18 and TRBJ2-3, with D tentatively TRBD2 (6 bases). With 4 bases removed from V and 2 bases from J, the gap between germline ends came to 10 bases. Germline CDR1 is KGHSH and CDR2 is LQKENI. The CDR3 contains 14 residues. The chain's CDR3 is CASSHRDFTDTQYF. CDR3 coding DNA: TGTGCCAGCTCACACCGGGACTTCACAGATACGCAGTATTTT.

The chain joins TRBV28 to TRBJ2-3; TRBD2 matches 10 bases. Looked up from germline, CDR1 is MDHEN and CDR2 is SYDVKM. The trim removed 5 bases at V and 5 bases at J, leaving 16 bases unmatched. The CDR3 totals 18 residues. CDR3 coding DNA: TGTGCCAGCAGTCCCCTAGTCGGTCTAGCGGGAGCAGGAGATACGCAGTATTTT. Translation gives CASSPLVGLAGAGDTQYF.